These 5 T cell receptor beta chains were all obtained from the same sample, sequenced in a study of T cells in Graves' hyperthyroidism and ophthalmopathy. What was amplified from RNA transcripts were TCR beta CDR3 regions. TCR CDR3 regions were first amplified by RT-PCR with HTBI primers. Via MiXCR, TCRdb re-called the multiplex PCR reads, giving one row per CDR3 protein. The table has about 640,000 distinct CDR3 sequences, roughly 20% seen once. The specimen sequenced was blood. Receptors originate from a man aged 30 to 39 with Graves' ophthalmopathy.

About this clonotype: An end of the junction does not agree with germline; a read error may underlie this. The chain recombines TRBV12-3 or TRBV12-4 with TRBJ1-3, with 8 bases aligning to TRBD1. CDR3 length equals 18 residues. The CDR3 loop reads CASSPRQGPSPPGNTIYF. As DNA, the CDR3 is TGTGCCAGCAGTCCCCGACAGGGGCCCTCCCCTCCTGGGAACACCATATATTTT.

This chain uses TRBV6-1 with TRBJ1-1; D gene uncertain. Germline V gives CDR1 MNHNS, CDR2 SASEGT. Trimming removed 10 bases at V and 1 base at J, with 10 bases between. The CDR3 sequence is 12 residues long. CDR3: CAISTKNTEAFF. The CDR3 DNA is TGTGCCATCTCGACGAAGAACACTGAAGCTTTCTTT.

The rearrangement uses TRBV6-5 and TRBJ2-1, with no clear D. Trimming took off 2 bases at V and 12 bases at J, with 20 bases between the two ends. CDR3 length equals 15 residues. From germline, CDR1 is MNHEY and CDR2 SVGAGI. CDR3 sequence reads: CASSYLRQTPPGQFF. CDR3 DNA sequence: TGTGCCAGCAGTTACCTGCGGCAAACCCCCCCGGGGCAGTTCTTC.

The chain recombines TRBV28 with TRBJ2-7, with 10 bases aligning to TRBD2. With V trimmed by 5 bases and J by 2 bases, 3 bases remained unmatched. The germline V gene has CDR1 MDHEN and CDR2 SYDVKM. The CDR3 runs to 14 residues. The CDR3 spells CASSGGTSAYEQYF. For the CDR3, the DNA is TGTGCCAGCAGTGGGGGGACTAGCGCCTACGAGCAGTACTTC. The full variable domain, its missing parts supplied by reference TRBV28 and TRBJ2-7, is DVKVTQSSRYLVKRTGEKVFLECVQDMDHENMFWYRQDPGLGLRLIYFSYDVKMKEKGDIPEGYSVSREKKERFSLILESASTNQTSMYLCASSGGTSAYEQYFGPGTRLTVT.

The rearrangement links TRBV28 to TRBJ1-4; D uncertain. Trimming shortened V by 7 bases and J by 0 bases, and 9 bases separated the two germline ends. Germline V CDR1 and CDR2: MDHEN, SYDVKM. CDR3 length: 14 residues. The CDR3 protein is CASNFGSTNEKLFF. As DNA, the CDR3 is TGTGCCAGCAATTTCGGATCAACTAATGAAAAACTGTTTTTT.